This T cell receptor (beta chain) was captured in a study of T-cell reconstitution after alpha-beta-depleted transplantation in children. General study results and limits: Alpha-beta T cells about two months after transplant reportedly derived from several hundred expanded graft clones. There were some patients whose high TCRbeta diversity at day 60 came from surviving recipient T cells and thymic progenitors. Newly produced T cells mostly accounted for T-cell counts and diversity one year post-transplant.

This clonotype was seen many times. Its antigen is undetermined. The CDR3 is made up of 14 amino acids. The germline gives CDR1 MNHEY, CDR2 SMNVEV (reference sequence). V lost 2 bases to trimming and J lost 7 bases; unmatched junction nucleotides: 7. Unique molecular identifiers were used in preparing the TCRbeta library. MiXCR, run by TCRdb on the PCR reads, gives a single entry per CDR3 protein. The top ten hold 5.5% of the sample, which has about 200,000 distinct CDR3 sequences, approximately 6.9% seen once. The chain links TRBV27 to TRBJ2-7; 8 bases fit TRBD2. This TCR came from a boy between 2 and 10 years old with acute lymphoblastic leukemia, due to receive a stem cell transplant. The sequencing here drew on PBMCs, taken before TCRalphabeta/CD19-depleted stem cell transplant. The CDR3 loop is CASSLNGLAGEQYF. Written as DNA, the CDR3 is TGTGCCAGCAGTTTAAATGGGCTAGCGGGTGAGCAGTACTTC.